These T cell receptor beta chains were read from a single sample in a study of blood T cell repertoires in COVID-19. Only in-frame clones appear in the TCRdb table, and some are missing; sequencing was by immunoSEQ multiplex PCR. Among roughly 290,000 clones, approximately 83% were seen once, and the ten largest hold 2.2%. Sequencing used PBMCs or T cells enriched from blood (not recorded which). The origin of the receptors is a man aged 25-40 years who had recovered from COVID-19. Both conserved end residues are part of each CDR3. D genes are given only for firm matches. Size tells how often a clone was seen (once, few, many) or the class of an expanded clone, and some rows leave it out.

-,TRBD1,TRBJ1-5,TRBV4-1,TGCGCCAGCAGCCAAGGGAGGGACAGCGGGCAGCCCCAGCATTTT,CASSQGRDSGQPQHF
-,-,TRBJ1-1,TRBV9,TGTGCCAGCAGCGTAGGTGACAGAATGAACACTGAAGCTTTCTTT,CASSVGDRMNTEAFF
few,-,TRBJ2-1,TRBV4-2,TGTGCCAGCAGCCAAGATCGATGGCTAGGCTACAATGAGCAGTTCTTC,CASSQDRWLGYNEQFF
-,TRBD1,TRBJ1-5,TRBV5-8,TGTGCCAGCAGCTTGGCGCAGGGGGCATGGAACAATCAGCCCCAGCATTTT,CASSLAQGAWNNQPQHF
-,-,TRBJ2-7,TRBV15,TGTGCCACCAGCAGAGATCTACAGGGAAGATCCCACGAGCAGTACTTC,CATSRDLQGRSHEQYF
-,-,TRBJ1-1,TRBV5-1,TGCGCCAGCAGCTTACGGGACACCACTTACACTGAAGCTTTCTTT,CASSLRDTTYTEAFF
once,-,TRBJ1-4,TRBV7-2,TGTGCCAGCAGCGCTCCGGGACACCCTAATGAAAAACTGTTTTTT,CASSAPGHPNEKLFF
-,-,TRBJ1-2,TRBV7-2,TGTGCCAGCACGTCGCCGACCGGGAGGCGCTACACCTTC,CASTSPTGRRYTF
-,-,TRBJ2-7,TRBV6-2/TRBV6-3,TGTGCCAGCAGTTCCCCTCGGGACAAAGCCTACGAGCAGTACTTC,CASSSPRDKAYEQYF
-,TRBD1,TRBJ1-2,TRBV5-6,TGTGCCAGCAGCTTCGGACAGGCTAACTATGGCTACACCTTC,CASSFGQANYGYTF
-,-,TRBJ1-1,TRBV7-3,TGTGCCAGCAGCCGCGGGATACCTGGTGCTGAAGCTTTCTTT,CASSRGIPGAEAFF
-,TRBD1,TRBJ1-2,TRBV5-1,TGCGCCAGCAGCGACCACCGGGACAGGCCAGCCCTTGGCTACACCTTC,CASSDHRDRPALGYTF
-,TRBD2,TRBJ2-2,TRBV4-1,TGCGCCAGCAGCGCGCTAGCGGGGGCGGGGACCGGGGAGCTGTTTTTT,CASSALAGAGTGELFF
-,TRBD2,TRBJ2-5,TRBV5-4,TGTGCCAGCAGCCTAGGAGCTAGCGGGGTAGAGACCCAGTACTTC,CASSLGASGVETQYF
-,-,TRBJ2-3,TRBV7-6,TGTGCCAGCAGCTCAGCGCGGATAGGAGTCCAGGGTTATGCCCCAGATACGCAGTATTTT,CASSSARIGVQGYAPDTQYF
-,-,TRBJ1-2,TRBV6-1,TGTGCCAGCAGTGAAGGGGAGGAGTACTATGGCTACACCTTC,CASSEGEEYYGYTF
-,TRBD2,TRBJ2-7,TRBV6-5,TGTGCCAGCAGCCAATACACTAGCGGGGAATTGTACTTC,CASSQYTSGELYF
once,-,TRBJ2-7,TRBV9,TGTGCCAGCAGCGTAAGCTCAGGGCTTCGCGAGCAGTACTTC,CASSVSSGLREQYF
once,TRBD1,TRBJ1-2,TRBV15,TGTGCCACCAGCAGAGATATAGGGACAGGGAATGGCTACACCTTC,CATSRDIGTGNGYTF
many,-,TRBJ1-6,TRBV5-1,TGCGCCAGCAGCTTGGCCGGACAGACTTATTCACCCCTCCACTTT,CASSLAGQTYSPLHF
few,TRBD1,TRBJ1-1,TRBV30,TGTGCCTGGAACCGGGACAGGGTTTTTTACACTGAAGCTTTCTTT,CAWNRDRVFYTEAFF
-,-,TRBJ2-1,TRBV5-4,TGTGCCAGCAGTCCCACTTCGAGCTCCTACAATGAGCAGTTCTTC,CASSPTSSSYNEQFF
-,-,TRBJ2-2,TRBV4-3,TGCGCCAGCAGCCAAGTCCGGGGGAGCACTGGCTTGTTTTTT,CASSQVRGSTGLFF
-,TRBD1,TRBJ1-2,TRBV6-5,TGTGCCACCGTTACAGGGGGCGCAGGCTATGGCTACACCTTC,CATVTGGAGYGYTF
-,-,TRBJ1-1,TRBV5-1,TGCGCCAGCAGCTTGGTCCCAGGGAACACTGAAGCTTTCTTT,CASSLVPGNTEAFF
once,-,TRBJ2-1,TRBV5-1,TGCGCCAGCAGCCTCCAACGGGACTCCAGAGCCTACAATGAGCAGTTCTTC,CASSLQRDSRAYNEQFF
once,-,TRBJ2-7,TRBV6-2/TRBV6-3,TGTGCCAGCAGTTTCGCCAGGTACGAGCAGTACTTC,CASSFARYEQYF
-,TRBD1,TRBJ1-1,TRBV18,TGTGCCAGCTCACCTGGGACAGGGGACACTGAAGCTTTCTTT,CASSPGTGDTEAFF
-,-,TRBJ1-2,TRBV7-8,TGTGCCAGCGGAACAGGACCTAACTATGGCTACACCTTC,CASGTGPNYGYTF
-,-,TRBJ1-5,TRBV9,TGTGCCAGCAGCGTTGGGGCCAATCAGCCCCAGCATTTT,CASSVGANQPQHF
-,TRBD1,TRBJ1-1,TRBV5-4,TGTGCCAGCAGCCCTGGGACAGGGGGGTGGGGCACTGAAGCTTTCTTT,CASSPGTGGWGTEAFF
-,-,TRBJ2-3,TRBV6-5,TGTGCCAGCACCCAACAAGGCACAGATACGCAGTATTTT,CASTQQGTDTQYF
-,TRBD1,TRBJ1-5,TRBV7-2,TGTGCCAGCAGCCGGGACAGGGACCCATATCAGCCCCAGCATTTT,CASSRDRDPYQPQHF
-,-,TRBJ2-1,TRBV5-4,TGTGCCAGCAGCTCGCCAAATCAGGGGCACAATGAGCAGTTCTTC,CASSSPNQGHNEQFF
-,-,TRBJ2-4,TRBV3-1/TRBV3-2,TGTGCCAGCAGCCAAGGGATAAGGAGCTCAAACATTCAGTACTTC,CASSQGIRSSNIQYF
-,-,TRBJ2-7,TRBV27,TGTGCCAGCAGTTCGACAGGCTACGAGCAGTACTTC,CASSSTGYEQYF
-,-,TRBJ1-2,TRBV5-5,TGTGCCAGCAGCCCTCGGGATGGCTACACCTTC,CASSPRDGYTF